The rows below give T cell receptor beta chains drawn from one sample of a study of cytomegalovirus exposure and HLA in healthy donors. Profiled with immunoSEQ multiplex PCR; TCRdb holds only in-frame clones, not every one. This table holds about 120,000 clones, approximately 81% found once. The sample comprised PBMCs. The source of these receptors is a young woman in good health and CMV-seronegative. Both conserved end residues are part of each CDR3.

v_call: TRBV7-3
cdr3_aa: CASSTTSGGNSYEQYF

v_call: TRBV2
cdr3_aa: CASSEGGSQGYTF

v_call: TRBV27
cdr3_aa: CASSFIRGNEQFF

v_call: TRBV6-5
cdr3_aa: CASSYSGGSPSYEQYF

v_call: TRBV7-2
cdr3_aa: CASSFGTSSYEQYF

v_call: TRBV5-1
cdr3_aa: CASSGGQGGHEQYF

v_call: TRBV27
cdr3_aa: CASSHGTGGTEAFF

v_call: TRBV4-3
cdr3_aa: CASSPGMSGGPTTDTQYF

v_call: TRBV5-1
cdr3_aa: CASSADTYGYTF

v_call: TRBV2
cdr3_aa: CASTREGVTNTGELFF

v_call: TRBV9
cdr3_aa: CASSVAPGGGGAGEQYF

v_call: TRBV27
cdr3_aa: CASSSSGDTNTGELFF

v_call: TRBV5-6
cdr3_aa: CASSLTGFLSPLHF

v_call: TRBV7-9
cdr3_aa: CASSLTGTAAEQYF

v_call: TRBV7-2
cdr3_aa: CASSLAGGGNTEAFF

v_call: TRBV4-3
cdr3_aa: CASSQESGEASYEQYF

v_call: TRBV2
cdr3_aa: CASSTKQGGAFF

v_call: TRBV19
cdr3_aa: CASSIGTGEVWAADTQYF

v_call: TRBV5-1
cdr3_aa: CASSGGTGDYNEQFF

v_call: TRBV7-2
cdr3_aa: CASSDPYRGENTEAFF

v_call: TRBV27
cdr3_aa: CASSLALALGEQYF

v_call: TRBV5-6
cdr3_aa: CASSLRGLTEQFF

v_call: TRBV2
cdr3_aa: CASRRGTGGQEETQYF

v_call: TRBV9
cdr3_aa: CASSAGVGQLNTGELFF

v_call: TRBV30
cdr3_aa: CAWMSAWAAEAKNIQYF